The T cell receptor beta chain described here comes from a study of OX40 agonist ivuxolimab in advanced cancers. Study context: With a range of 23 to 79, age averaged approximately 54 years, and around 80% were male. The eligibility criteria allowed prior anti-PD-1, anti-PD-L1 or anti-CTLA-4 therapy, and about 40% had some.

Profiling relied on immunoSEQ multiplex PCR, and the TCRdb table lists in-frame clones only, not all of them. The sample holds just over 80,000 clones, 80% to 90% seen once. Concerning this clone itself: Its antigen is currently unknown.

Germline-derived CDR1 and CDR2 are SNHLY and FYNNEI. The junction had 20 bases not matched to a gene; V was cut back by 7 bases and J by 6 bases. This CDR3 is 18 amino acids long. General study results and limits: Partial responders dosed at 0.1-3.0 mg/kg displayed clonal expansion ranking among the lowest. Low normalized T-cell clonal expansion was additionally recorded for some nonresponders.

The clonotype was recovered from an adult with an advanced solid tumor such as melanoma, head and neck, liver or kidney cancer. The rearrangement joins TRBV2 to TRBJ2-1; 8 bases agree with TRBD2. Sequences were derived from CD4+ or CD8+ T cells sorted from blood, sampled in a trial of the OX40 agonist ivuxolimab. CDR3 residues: CASTSPLGSSGNINEQFF. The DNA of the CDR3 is TGTGCCAGCACCTCTCCCCTGGGTAGTAGCGGGAATATCAATGAGCAGTTCTTC.